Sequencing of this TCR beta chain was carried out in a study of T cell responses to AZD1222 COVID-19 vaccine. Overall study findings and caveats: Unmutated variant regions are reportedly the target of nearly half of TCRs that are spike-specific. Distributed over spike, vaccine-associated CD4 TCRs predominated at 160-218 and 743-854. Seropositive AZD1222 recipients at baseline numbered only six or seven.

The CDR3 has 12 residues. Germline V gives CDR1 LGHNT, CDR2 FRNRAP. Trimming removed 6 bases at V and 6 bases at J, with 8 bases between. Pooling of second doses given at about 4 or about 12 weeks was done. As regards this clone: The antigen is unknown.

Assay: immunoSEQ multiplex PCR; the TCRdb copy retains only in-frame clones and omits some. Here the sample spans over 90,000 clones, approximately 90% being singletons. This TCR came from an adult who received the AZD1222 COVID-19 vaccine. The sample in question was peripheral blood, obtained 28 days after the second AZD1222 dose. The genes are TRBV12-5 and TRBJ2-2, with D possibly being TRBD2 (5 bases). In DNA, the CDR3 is TGTGCTAGTGGGACCGGGGCCGGGGAGCTGTTTTTT. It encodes CASGTGAGELFF.